Listed here is a single T cell receptor beta chain. Which antigen it targets is not known. No quality values exist for individual bases; no much larger clone is one base distant. Any patient with an uncontrolled infection, another autoimmune disease, pregnancy or lactation was excluded. Diagnoses relied on clinical symptoms, serum thyroxine and TRAb, thyroid ultrasound and orbital computed tomography. Total RNA was extracted with Trizol reagent, and quality was checked on an Agilent 2100 Bioanalyzer. Reading from cysteine to phenylalanine, the CDR3 counts 15 amino acids. Only the CDR3 part of the read is kept: 45 bases, read in frame from the first base. CDR1 and CDR2 are read off the germline V gene (reference sequence) as SEHNR and FQNEAQ. V and J are trimmed by 5 bases and 2 bases, and the gene matches miss 9 bases of the junction. These data come from a study of T cells in Graves' hyperthyroidism and ophthalmopathy (dated by TCRdb to the late 2010s). Turning to the overall study: A discovery cohort of about 95 patients, roughly 40 with Graves' ophthalmopathy and 57 with stable Graves' hyperthyroidism, was used to find distinguishing TCR V-J signatures. An independent validation cohort of around 19 hyperthyroidism patients and over 15 patients who later progressed to ophthalmopathy tested prospective prediction of ophthalmopathy. For training and testing, the 100 or so patients in the discovery cohort were randomly divided in a 7:3 ratio. Thyroid tissue and blood T-cell repertoires from about 6 Graves' hyperthyroidism patients were also compared in the study. After blood sampling, hyperthyroidism patients were treated with methimazole at a starting dose of 30 mg daily, and ophthalmopathy patients were treated with high-dose intravenous methylprednisolone. The paper describes TCR Vbeta CDR3 sequencing of 130 to 150 peripheral blood samples, made up of 43 ophthalmopathy patients, more than 70 hyperthyroidism patients and 17 progressor patients. Results and caveats for the whole study, not just this receptor: Most expanded thyroid clonotypes (frequency above 0.001) were also detected in blood, a finding suggesting that blood repertoires may reflect thyroid immune responses. Sample size was not statistically predetermined, and investigators were not blinded to group allocation. In cross-validation, a model built on a 13 V-J signature told ophthalmopathy apart from stable hyperthyroidism with approximately 90% sensitivity and approximately 81% specificity, and in testing the same model reached 80%/75%. In validation, the model predicted progression to ophthalmopathy a median of roughly 6.1 months before onset, with 65% to 71% sensitivity and 72.22% specificity.

The TCR beta CDR3 regions were amplified from the RNA transcripts. The first round of RT-PCR for the TCR CDR3 was performed with the HTBI primer set and the Qiagen OneStep RT-PCR kit. The libraries were constructed in a second round of multiplex PCR and then size-selected and purified. The libraries were sequenced on an Illumina HiSeq2000 using paired-end 100 bp reads. On the study's bioinformatics: SOAPnuke was used to process the raw data, throwing out any read that contained adapters or uncalled bases, had a mean Phred below 15, or lacked an exact constant-primer or identifier match. High-quality paired reads were merged with COPE v1.2.5, and unique nucleotide sequences were defined as clonotypes. Clonotypes were aligned to IMGT TRBV, TRBD and TRBJ reference segments using MiTCR v1.1. The analysis included only V-J combinations with a frequency above 0.0001, which together covered around 99% of the repertoires. The TCS score was defined as F50 (clonal expansion) divided by E x V (chaos), with BLOSUM62-based TCRdist calculated between CDR3 peptides within each V-J. Welch's t-statistics and random forest reduced fewer than 600 V-J features to roughly 13, which were used in a naive Bayes classifier (R e1071). The Morisita-Horn index was used to measure how similar the thyroid and blood repertoires were. Starting from the raw public reads, TCRdb applied fastp trimming at Q25, assembled clones with MiXCR and retained in-frame beta chains. CDR3 protein sequences are deduplicated, and each keeps its most common genes and DNA. The V and J calls reflect TCRdb's pipeline rather than the authors' work. This sample holds 500,000 to 600,000 distinct CDR3 sequences; 46% were observed only once. About 43% of the sample rests with the top ten.

Here the chain combines TRBV7-9 and TRBJ2-7, with 7 junctional bases fitting TRBD1. The sequence derives from an adult woman with Graves' disease, either hyperthyroidism or ophthalmopathy (not recorded which). The material sequenced was peripheral blood or thyroid tissue (not recorded which). The CDR3 region reads CASSLAGTDAYEQYF. The nucleotides read TGTGCCAGCAGCCTTGCCGGGACAGATGCCTACGAGCAGTACTTC.